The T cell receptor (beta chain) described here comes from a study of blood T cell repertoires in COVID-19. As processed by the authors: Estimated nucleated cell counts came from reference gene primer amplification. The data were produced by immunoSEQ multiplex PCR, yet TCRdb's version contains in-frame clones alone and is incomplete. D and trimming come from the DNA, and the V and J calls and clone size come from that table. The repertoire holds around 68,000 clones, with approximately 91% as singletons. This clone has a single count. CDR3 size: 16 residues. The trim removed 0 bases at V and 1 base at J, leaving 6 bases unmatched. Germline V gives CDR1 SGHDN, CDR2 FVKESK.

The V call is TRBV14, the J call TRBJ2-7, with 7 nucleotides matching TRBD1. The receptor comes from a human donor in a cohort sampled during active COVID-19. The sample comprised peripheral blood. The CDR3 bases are TGTGCCAGCAGCCAAGAAACGGTGACAGGGTCCTACGAGCAGTACTTC. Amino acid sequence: CASSQETVTGSYEQYF.